This TCR beta chain was sequenced in a study of blood T cell repertoires in COVID-19. Study as a whole: Sites across the United States, Italy and Spain contributed samples from acute and convalescent COVID-19.

Study members were between 18 and 89 years old and lived in 24 US regions. Participant-given clinical history determined each cohort assignment. As handled by the study authors: Cell counts per sample came from amplifying reference gene primers. Some clones are missing from TCRdb's copy, which holds only in-frame ones; the method was immunoSEQ multiplex PCR. Clone size and V and J calls were adopted from that table, with D and trimming inferred from the DNA. The sample holds approximately 360,000 clones, 70% to 90% seen once. The CDR3 has 14 amino acids. Trimming took off 0 bases at V and 2 bases at J, with 8 bases between the two ends. Germline V CDR1 and CDR2: SGDLS, YYNGEE.

The J gene is TRBJ1-1, the V gene TRBV9; D is unresolved. This receptor was identified in a man in his forties in a cohort exposed to, infected with or recovered from COVID-19 (not recorded which). The sequencing input was PBMCs or T cells enriched from blood (not recorded which). In DNA form, the CDR3 reads TGTGCCAGCAGCGTAGCAGCAGGCAACACTGAAGCTTTCTTT. This codes for CASSVAAGNTEAFF.